Below, 26 T cell receptor beta chains from the same sample are listed, as sequenced in a study of T cells in Graves' hyperthyroidism and ophthalmopathy. Amplification targeted TCR beta CDR3 regions from RNA transcripts. TCR CDR3 underwent first-round RT-PCR with the HTBI primer set. MiXCR, run by TCRdb on the multiplex PCR reads, gives a single entry per CDR3 protein. Among under 500,000 distinct CDR3 sequences, roughly an eighth were seen once, and the ten largest hold around 27%. The sequencing sample was made of blood. The receptors here all came from a man aged 45 to 65 with Graves' ophthalmopathy.

The gene calls are TRBV19 and TRBJ1-3; D not certain. Germline loops: CDR1 LNHDA, CDR2 SQIVND (reference sequence). The CDR3 loop spans 15 amino acids. V lost 4 bases to trimming and J lost 0 bases, with 10 bases between them. For the CDR3, the DNA is TGTGCCAGTAGTACTGTACAGCTCTCTGGAAACACCATATATTTT. Encoded protein: CASSTVQLSGNTIYF.

The J gene is TRBJ2-1, the V gene TRBV19; D is unclear. V was pared by 6 bases and J by 12 bases, with 21 bases between. From germline, CDR1 is LNHDA and CDR2 SQIVND (reference sequence). This CDR3 contains 14 residues. The CDR3 protein is CASSTNAVRLWQFF. The CDR3 nucleotides are TGTGCCAGTAGCACCAACGCCGTAAGGTTATGGCAGTTCTTC.

This CDR3 reads CASSLLSGMSSYEQYF. CDR3 bases: TGTGCCAGCAGCTTACTTAGCGGTATGAGCTCCTACGAGCAGTACTTC. V gene TRBV7-9 combines with J gene TRBJ2-7, with a tentative D call TRBD2 (6 bases). CDR3 length equals 16 residues. Trimming took 2 bases from V and 0 from J, leaving 14 bases between them. CDR1 and CDR2 (germline): SEHNR, FQNEAQ (reference sequence).

This clonotype was observed a handful of times. J is TRBJ2-3 and V is TRBV29-1; perhaps TRBD2 as D (6 bases). V dropped 2 bases and J dropped 5 bases, with 17 bases sitting between them. Germline V lookup: CDR1 SQVTM, CDR2 ANQGSEA. The CDR3 length is 15 residues. The chain's CDR3 is CSVESRDLTLDTQYF. CDR3 bases: TGCAGCGTTGAATCGCGGGACTTAACCTTAGATACGCAGTATTTT.

This clonotype came up many times. The V and J genes are TRBV3-1 and TRBJ2-1, with 13 bases aligning to TRBD2. Germline CDR1 and CDR2: LGHDT and YNNKEL (reference sequence). The CDR3 runs 19 residues. J was trimmed by 4 bases and V by 0 bases; bases with no gene match: 9. CDR3 loop: CASSQERLGTSGAYNEQFF. The CDR3 nucleotides are TGTGCCAGCAGCCAAGAGAGGCTAGGGACTAGCGGGGCTTACAATGAGCAGTTCTTC.

This clonotype was seen at least ten times. The chain carries TRBV20-1 and TRBJ2-7; 10 nucleotides match TRBD1. Trimming cost V 2 bases and J 4 bases; bases outside gene matches: 8. Germline V gene lookup returns CDR1 DFQATT and CDR2 SNEGSKA (reference sequence). The CDR3 extends over 15 amino acids. CDR3 amino acids: CSARRGTGERYEQYF. DNA for the CDR3: TGCAGTGCTAGACGGGGGACAGGGGAAAGGTACGAGCAGTACTTC.

As regards this clonotype: At one end, the junction sequence differs from germline, possibly due to a read error. This chain joins TRBV6-1 and TRBJ2-1; D gene uncertain. The CDR3 has 14 residues. In germline, CDR1 is MNHNS, CDR2 SASEGT. CDR3 amino acids: CASTLVGGNNGQFF. The CDR3 DNA sequence: TGTGCCAGCACCTTGGTTGGTGGAAACAATGGGCAGTTCTTC.

This clonotype was seen ten or more times. The CDR3 here is CASSPGLAPHNEQFF. CDR3 in DNA: TGTGCCAGCAGCCCGGGACTAGCCCCTCACAATGAGCAGTTCTTC. The chain joins TRBV11-3 to TRBJ2-1; 9 nucleotides agree with TRBD2. Germline loops: CDR1 SGHNT, CDR2 YENEEA. The CDR3 spans 15 residues. The trim removed 5 bases at V and 5 bases at J, leaving 7 bases unmatched.

The rearrangement links TRBV27 to TRBJ2-5; no clear D. CDR1 is MNHEY and CDR2 is SMNVEV in the germline V gene (reference sequence). The CDR3 consists of 13 residues. Trimming shortened V by 6 bases and J by 3 bases, and 11 bases separated the two germline ends. DNA for the CDR3: TGTGCCAGCAGAAGGGCGGCGAAAGAGACCCAGTACTTC. Protein sequence: CASRRAAKETQYF.

In this sample, this clonotype turned up a few times. Here the CDR3 reads CASSQGGQHSGNTIYF. CDR3 nucleotide sequence: TGTGCCAGCAGCCAAGGGGGACAGCACTCTGGAAACACCATATATTTT. The V and J genes are TRBV14 and TRBJ1-3, with TRBD1 matching 7 bases. Germline trimming cut 1 base from V and 0 bases from J; bases unmatched to any gene: 3. The CDR3 covers 16 residues. CDR1 and CDR2 from the germline V gene are SGHDN and FVKESK.

This clonotype has a single count. The V and J genes are TRBV2 and TRBJ2-3; TRBD2 matches 14 bases. With V trimmed by 7 bases and J by 4 bases, 7 bases remained unmatched. The CDR3 runs to 16 residues. CDR1 is SNHLY, CDR2 FYNNEI, per germline. The CDR3 region is CASNSGLAGGADTQYF. The CDR3 DNA reads as TGTGCCAGCAATAGCGGACTAGCGGGAGGAGCAGATACGCAGTATTTT.

The gene calls are TRBV19 and TRBJ2-3, with 9 positions matching TRBD2. This CDR3 is built from 18 residues. Looked up from germline, CDR1 is LNHDA and CDR2 is SQIVND (reference sequence). The trim removed 3 bases at V and 3 bases at J, leaving 13 bases unmatched. The CDR3 spells CASSIDTSGRLKTDTQYF. The CDR3 coding sequence is TGTGCCAGTAGTATTGACACTAGCGGGCGCTTAAAGACAGATACGCAGTATTTT.

This clonotype has a count of ten or more. The chain employs TRBV30 and TRBJ2-1; 7 nucleotides agree with TRBD2. From germline, CDR1 is GTSNPN and CDR2 SVGIG (reference sequence). This CDR3 has 13 residues. CDR3 region: CSLGGGSYNEQFF. The CDR3 bases are TGTTCGCTTGGGGGGGGCTCCTACAATGAGCAGTTCTTC.

This clonotype occurred many times. The chain links TRBV12-3 or TRBV12-4 to TRBJ2-1; 9 bases are a match to TRBD2. V dropped 0 bases and J dropped 10; count of bases not matched to a gene: 10. The CDR3 spans 16 residues. CDR3 in amino acids: CASSLAASGISREQFF. DNA of the CDR3: TGTGCCAGCAGTTTAGCGGCTAGCGGGATATCGCGGGAGCAGTTCTTC.

The rearrangement uses TRBV5-1 and TRBJ1-2; D is unclear. This CDR3 comprises 15 residues. Germline V CDR1 and CDR2: SGHRS, YFSETQ. V gave up 1 base and J gave up 4 bases, with 14 bases separating them. The CDR3 DNA sequence: TGCGCCAGCAGCTTGTACAGACGAAGTCTCTATGGCTACACCTTC. This sequence encodes CASSLYRRSLYGYTF.

This clonotype came up a few times. The chain uses TRBV28 and TRBJ1-2; 10 nucleotides agree with TRBD1. Germline lookup yields CDR1 MDHEN and CDR2 SYDVKM. After removal of 6 bases from V and 3 bases from J, the junction contained 10 bases not matched to a gene. The CDR3 consists of 16 residues. The CDR3 nucleotides are TGTGCCAGCAGCTCTACTGGACAGGGGGGGCACTATGGCTACACCTTC. Protein product: CASSSTGQGGHYGYTF.

The chain has TRBV15 and TRBJ2-1; 7 bases fit TRBD2. CDR3 size: 17 residues. The V gene's germline CDR1 is LNHNV and CDR2 YYDKDF (reference sequence). V trimming: 3 bases; J trimming: 6 bases; junction bases outside the gene matches: 14. CDR3 protein: CATSRSLAPASPNEQFF. CDR3 DNA: TGTGCCACCAGCAGGTCACTAGCGCCCGCTAGTCCCAATGAGCAGTTCTTC.

This clonotype was counted only a few times. The rearrangement uses TRBV12-5 and TRBJ2-5; the D call may be TRBD1 or TRBD2 (6 bases each). The ends were cut back, 0 bases at V and 4 bases at J, with 18 bases in the middle. CDR3 length: 17 amino acids. The germline CDR1 and CDR2 sequences are LGHNT and FRNRAP. CDR3 in amino acids: CASGLVLATRGGETQYF. Written as DNA, the CDR3 is TGTGCTAGTGGTTTGGTACTAGCAACCAGGGGCGGAGAGACCCAGTACTTC.

This clonotype came up many times. V and J are TRBV3-1 and TRBJ2-5, with 8 nucleotides matching TRBD2. V was clipped by 9 bases and J by 7 bases; unmatched bases: 10. Germline V gene lookup returns CDR1 LGHDT and CDR2 YNNKEL (reference sequence). The CDR3 has 13 amino acids. CDR3 protein: CASYQRESATQYF. The CDR3 DNA is TGTGCCAGTTATCAGCGGGAGTCGGCGACCCAGTACTTC.

This chain uses TRBV4-1 with TRBJ2-7, with D perhaps matching TRBD2 (6 bases). The CDR3 consists of 17 residues. V dropped 1 base and J dropped 3 bases, with 19 bases sitting between them. Germline V gives CDR1 MGHRA, CDR2 YSYEKL. The CDR3 here is CASSQVRFGRGGYEQYF. The CDR3 region has the DNA TGCGCCAGCAGCCAAGTCCGGTTCGGGAGAGGCGGCTACGAGCAGTACTTC.

The chain links TRBV20-1 to TRBJ2-3; 11 nucleotides align to TRBD2. Trimming took 1 base from V and 6 from J; bases not matched to a gene: 3. CDR1 and CDR2 from the germline V gene are DFQATT and SNEGSKA (reference sequence). CDR3 length: 14 amino acids. For the CDR3, the DNA is TGCAGTGCTAGAGTGACTAGCGGGAAGGATACGCAGTATTTT. This translates into CSARVTSGKDTQYF.

The table lists this clonotype with many counts. The chain has TRBV3-1 and TRBJ1-1; a weak D match, TRBD1 (5 bases). The CDR3 is 15 residues long. The V end was cut by 3 bases, the J end by 5 bases, with 16 bases between. The germline gives CDR1 LGHDT, CDR2 YNNKEL (reference sequence). The chain's CDR3 is CASSHGGVDRTEAFF. In DNA, the CDR3 is TGTGCCAGCAGCCATGGGGGGGTCGATAGGACTGAAGCTTTCTTT.

The chain joins TRBV10-3 to TRBJ2-1; 7 bases align to TRBD2. CDR3 length: 16 residues. Germline V gene data show CDR1 as ENHRY and CDR2 as SYGVKD. After removal of 0 bases from V and 8 bases from J, the junction contained 10 bases not matched to a gene. The DNA of the CDR3 is TGTGCCATCAGTGAGTCCAGGACTAGAATTATCGATGAGCAGTTCTTC. Its protein product is CAISESRTRIIDEQFF.

This clonotype was observed many times. This sequence joins TRBV28 and TRBJ1-5, with D tentatively TRBD1 (5 bases). Trimming pared 7 bases from V and 4 bases from J, leaving 17 bases between. The CDR3 has 15 residues. The germline V gene has CDR1 MDHEN and CDR2 SYDVKM. The CDR3 coding sequence is TGTGCCAGCATCGGAAGGGAGACAGCGAATCAGCCCCAGCATTTT. Its protein product is CASIGRETANQPQHF.

This clonotype was found many times. This sequence joins TRBV30 and TRBJ2-7; either TRBD1 or TRBD2 may supply D (5 bases each). V lost 7 bases to trimming and J lost 4 bases, with 14 bases between them. This CDR3 contains 12 residues. CDR1 is GTSNPN and CDR2 is SVGIG in the germline V gene (reference sequence). CDR3 sequence: CAFSGTNYEQYF. The CDR3 coding sequence is TGTGCCTTTTCCGGGACGAATTACGAGCAGTACTTC.

This clonotype was recorded many times. V and J are TRBV11-2 and TRBJ1-1, with D possibly matching TRBD1 (5 bases). With 0 bases removed from V and 5 bases from J, the gap between germline ends came to 13 bases. Germline CDR1 is SGHAT and CDR2 is FQNNGV. CDR3 length: 15 residues. CDR3 amino acids: CASSLEGRRWTEAFF. CDR3 coding DNA: TGTGCCAGCAGCTTAGAGGGACGGCGGTGGACTGAAGCTTTCTTT.